The 32 T cell receptor beta chains listed next were all sequenced from one sample in a study of neurological immune-mediated disorders. TCRdb re-analysed the 5' RACE reads in MiXCR, keeping a single row per CDR3 protein. The table lists about 46,000 distinct CDR3 sequences, approximately 2.8% of them singletons. Sequencing was carried out using PBMCs. Receptors were obtained from a woman in her forties or fifties with multiple sclerosis.

At least ten counts were recorded for this clonotype. The chain uses TRBV20-1 and TRBJ2-7; TRBD2 agrees at 11 bases. Germline CDR1 DFQATT, CDR2 SNEGSKA (reference sequence). CDR3 size: 15 residues. V shed 4 bases, J shed 0 bases, and the junction held 5 bases outside the gene matches. The DNA for the CDR3 is TGCAGTGCTACCCGACTAGCGGGGAGCTCCTACGAGCAGTACTTC. It encodes CSATRLAGSSYEQYF.

This clonotype was counted many times. V is TRBV10-1 and J is TRBJ2-3, with TRBD2 matching over 12 bases. This CDR3 region has 17 residues. The germline CDR1 and CDR2 sequences are WNHNN and SYGVQD (reference sequence). V trimming: 4 bases; J trimming: 3 bases; junction bases outside the gene matches: 8. CDR3: CASSATWTSGVTDTQYF. CDR3 nucleotides: TGCGCCAGCAGTGCTACCTGGACTAGCGGGGTGACAGATACGCAGTATTTT.

Ten or more counts support this clonotype. The chain has TRBV7-9 and TRBJ2-5; 10 positions agree with TRBD2. This CDR3 has 14 amino acids. Germline CDR1 and CDR2: SEHNR and FQNEAQ (reference sequence). The J segment lost 5 bases and the V segment lost 4 bases, leaving 4 bases of the junction unmatched. The CDR3 sequence is CASSSSGSGETQYF. The CDR3 nucleotides read TGTGCCAGCAGCTCTAGCGGGAGTGGGGAGACCCAGTACTTC. The entire variable domain, with the rest obtained from reference TRBV7-9 and TRBJ2-5, is as follows: DTGVSQNPRHKITKRGQNVTFRCDPISEHNRLYWYRQTLGQGPEFLTYFQNEAQLEKSRLLSDRFSAERPKGSFSTLEIQRTEQGDSAMYLCASSSSGSGETQYFGPGTRLLVL.

This clonotype was detected ten times or more. This rearrangement joins TRBV6-6 to TRBJ2-2; D might be TRBD1 (6 bases). CDR1 MNHNY and CDR2 SVGAGI come from the germline V gene (reference sequence). Trimming cost V 6 bases and J 0 bases, with 8 bases left between them. The CDR3 is 14 residues long. CDR3 DNA sequence: TGTGCCAGCAGGCAGGGGTCGAACACCGGGGAGCTGTTTTTT. It yields the protein CASRQGSNTGELFF.

The sample holds a few counts of this clonotype. The rearrangement uses TRBV18 and TRBJ1-2; no firm D call. This CDR3 is built from 14 residues. V dropped 5 bases and J dropped 4 bases, with 14 bases sitting between them. Germline loops: CDR1 KGHSH, CDR2 LQKENI. Here the CDR3 DNA reads TGTGCCAGCTCAGCTCCCGGGGAGGCCTATGGCTACACCTTC. Translating it yields CASSAPGEAYGYTF.

This clonotype was observed many times. This sequence joins TRBV7-3 and TRBJ1-1; 8 positions match TRBD1. J gave up 3 bases and V 5 bases, and 5 bases lay outside the gene matches. The CDR3 spans 14 residues. In germline, CDR1 is SGHTA, CDR2 FQGTGA. The CDR3 loop reads CASSVDREDTEAFF. Here the CDR3 DNA reads TGTGCCAGCAGCGTGGACAGGGAGGACACTGAAGCTTTCTTT.

This clonotype was detected many times. The V and J genes are TRBV12-3 or TRBV12-4 and TRBJ1-4; no clear D gene. The V end lost 4 bases, the J end lost 4 bases, and 7 bases lay between the germline ends. The CDR3 is made up of 13 amino acids. CDR3 sequence reads: CASSSPRNEKLFF. In DNA, the CDR3 is TGTGCCAGCAGTTCCCCCCGTAATGAAAAACTGTTTTTT.

In regard to this clonotype: This may stem from a read error, because a much larger clone lies one nucleotide away. J is TRBJ1-5 and V is TRBV6-1; 7 bases match TRBD1. Germline V gene data show CDR1 as MNHNS and CDR2 as SASEGT. V dropped 10 bases and J dropped 0; count of bases not matched to a gene: 9. CDR3 length equals 15 residues. CDR3: CANIFTGDSNQPQHF. Written as DNA, the CDR3 is TGTGCCAACATTTTCACAGGGGATAGCAATCAGCCCCAGCATTTT.

In this sample, this clonotype turned up many times. The CDR3 DNA follows: TGCGCCAGCAGCTTTGGTACAGCGGAGTTCTCCTACGAGCAGTACTTC. This codes for CASSFGTAEFSYEQYF. This sequence joins TRBV5-1 and TRBJ2-7, with TRBD2 as a possible D gene (5 bases). The CDR3 is made up of 16 amino acids. Germline CDR1 SGHRS, CDR2 YFSETQ. Trimming cost V 2 bases and J 0 bases, with 15 bases left between them.

This clonotype was recorded many times. The genes are TRBV7-2 and TRBJ2-3; 10 nucleotides agree with TRBD2. With 0 bases clipped from V and 5 bases from J, the junction kept 2 bases outside the gene matches. Germline assignment: CDR1 SGHTA and CDR2 FQGNSA. The CDR3 is 15 amino acids. Written as DNA, the CDR3 is TGTGCCAGCAGCTTAGCTAGCGGGGGGAAAGATACGCAGTATTTT. It specifies CASSLASGGKDTQYF.

Many counts were recorded for this clonotype. V and J are TRBV20-1 and TRBJ2-1; 13 bases map to TRBD2. The germline V gene has CDR1 DFQATT and CDR2 SNEGSKA (reference sequence). After removal of 3 bases from V and 6 bases from J, the junction contained 5 bases not matched to a gene. This CDR3 region has 15 residues. CDR3 sequence reads: CSASRTSGGFNEQFF. The CDR3 DNA sequence: TGCAGTGCTAGCCGGACTAGCGGGGGATTCAATGAGCAGTTCTTC.

The sample holds many counts of this clonotype. The chain is built from TRBV20-1 and TRBJ2-3; the match to TRBD2 covers 8 bases. The CDR3 runs 19 residues. V shed 2 bases and J 0 bases; nucleotides not matched to a gene: 16. Looked up from germline, CDR1 is DFQATT and CDR2 is SNEGSKA (reference sequence). CDR3 DNA: TGCAGTGCTAGACCGGGACTAGGATTCCCGAGGGGTAGCACAGATACGCAGTATTTT. Protein product: CSARPGLGFPRGSTDTQYF.

This clonotype was counted at least ten times. The chain couples TRBV12-3 or TRBV12-4 to TRBJ2-3; D possibly matches TRBD1 or TRBD2 (5 bases each). This CDR3 comprises 13 residues. V was clipped by 3 bases and J by 7 bases, with 11 bases between them. CDR3 DNA sequence: TGTGCCAGCAGTTTGGACCGGGGACATACGCAGTATTTT. Translated: CASSLDRGHTQYF.

This clonotype was counted at least ten times. The rearrangement joins TRBV15 to TRBJ2-5; D might be TRBD1 (5 bases). V was shortened by 6 bases and J by 3 bases, with 26 bases between the two germline ends. Per germline, CDR1 LNHNV and CDR2 YYDKDF (reference sequence). This CDR3 is 18 amino acids long. The CDR3 bases are TGTGCCACCAGGGAGACACCAGCACGTTTAGGGGCAGAAGAGACCCAGTACTTC. It translates to CATRETPARLGAEETQYF.

This clonotype has ten or more counts. The chain couples TRBV18 to TRBJ1-2; D not resolved. CDR1 and CDR2 (germline): KGHSH, LQKENI. Trimming stripped 3 bases from V and 4 bases from J, with 9 bases between. CDR3 length: 13 amino acids. CDR3 sequence reads: CASSPEDAYGYTF. CDR3 in DNA: TGTGCCAGCTCACCCGAAGATGCCTATGGCTACACCTTC.

This clonotype showed up many times. The chain combines TRBV5-1 with TRBJ1-1; D is undetermined. CDR1 and CDR2 (germline): SGHRS, YFSETQ. V gave up 0 bases and J gave up 3 bases, with 6 bases separating them. The length of the CDR3 is 13 residues. This CDR3 is CASSLDWDTEAFF. In DNA form, the CDR3 reads TGCGCCAGCAGCTTGGATTGGGACACTGAAGCTTTCTTT. The entire variable domain, with the rest obtained from reference TRBV5-1 and TRBJ1-1, is as follows: KAGVTQTPRYLIKTRGQQVTLSCSPISGHRSVSWYQQTPGQGLQFLFEYFSETQRNKGNFPGRFSGRQFSNSRSEMNVSTLELGDSALYLCASSLDWDTEAFFGQGTRLTVV.

At least ten counts were recorded for this clonotype. The chain couples TRBV5-1 to TRBJ1-6, with D possibly being TRBD1 (5 bases). Germline CDR1 SGHRS, CDR2 YFSETQ. The CDR3 is made up of 16 amino acids. V lost 0 bases and J lost 4, with 11 bases in between. This CDR3 reads CASSLAGPRYNSPLHF. The CDR3, as DNA: TGCGCCAGCAGCTTGGCGGGACCGAGATATAATTCACCCCTCCACTTT.

This clonotype was recorded many times. V usage is TRBV6-6 and J usage is TRBJ2-7; D possibly corresponds to TRBD1 (5 bases). CDR3 length: 14 residues. Trimming left V 3 bases short and J 6 bases short, with 15 bases between. The germline V gene encodes CDR1 MNHNY and CDR2 SVGAGI (reference sequence). CDR3: CASSYVTVPGEQYF. The CDR3 DNA sequence: TGTGCCAGCAGTTATGTGACAGTCCCTGGCGAGCAGTACTTC.

This clonotype was recorded at least ten times. The chain employs TRBV20-1 and TRBJ1-2; tentatively, D is TRBD1 (6 bases). CDR1 and CDR2 from the germline V gene are DFQATT and SNEGSKA (reference sequence). Trimming took 6 bases from V and 4 from J, leaving 15 bases between them. The CDR3 runs to 13 residues. This chain's CDR3 is CSASIKQGYGYTF. The CDR3 region has the DNA TGCAGTGCAAGCATAAAACAGGGCTATGGCTACACCTTC.

The sample holds many counts of this clonotype. The chain combines TRBV7-2 with TRBJ2-1, with TRBD2 as a possible D gene (6 bases). The CDR3 has 13 residues. The germline CDR1 and CDR2 sequences are SGHTA and FQGNSA. V was shortened by 3 bases and J by 8 bases, with 11 bases between the two germline ends. For the CDR3, the DNA is TGTGCCAGCAGCTTCGCGGGGTATGATGAGCAGTTCTTC. Translated, it gives CASSFAGYDEQFF.

This clonotype was counted ten times or more. The rearrangement links TRBV12-3 or TRBV12-4 to TRBJ2-4; TRBD1 matches 8 bases. The V and J ends lost 1 base and 6 bases, in that order; junction bases with no gene match: 2. The CDR3 sequence is 14 residues long. Written as DNA, the CDR3 is TGTGCCAGCAGTTTAGAACAGGGGGTAAACATTCAGTACTTC. Translated, it gives CASSLEQGVNIQYF.

In its sample, this clonotype was seen many times. The genes are TRBV10-2 and TRBJ1-2, with D perhaps TRBD1 (5 bases). CDR3 length equals 13 residues. Germline V gene lookup returns CDR1 WSHSY and CDR2 SAAADI. Trimming left V 6 bases short and J 0 bases short, with 8 bases between. The CDR3 DNA is TGCGCCAGCAGGGGCAGGGCTAACTATGGCTACACCTTC. Its protein product is CASRGRANYGYTF.

Points on this clonotype: This could be a read error, since a much larger clone is one nucleotide away. The chain is built from TRBV20-1 and TRBJ1-6; no clear D. Germline-derived CDR1 and CDR2 are DFQATT and SNEGSKA (reference sequence). This CDR3 has 13 amino acids. CDR3 protein: CSATRDGNSHLHF. Here the CDR3 DNA reads TGCAGTGCCACTCGAGACGGGAATTCACACCTCCACTTT.

This clonotype was counted ten times or more. The chain recombines TRBV29-1 with TRBJ2-5; D unclear. The V end lost 3 bases, the J end lost 5 bases, and 4 bases lay between the germline ends. Per germline, CDR1 SQVTM and CDR2 ANQGSEA. This CDR3 has 10 amino acids. Here the CDR3 DNA reads TGCAGCGTTGATGAGGAGACCCAGTACTTC. It translates to CSVDEETQYF.

This clonotype was seen many times. The chain joins TRBV15 to TRBJ2-1; D call uncertain. From germline, CDR1 is LNHNV and CDR2 YYDKDF (reference sequence). The CDR3 is made up of 15 amino acids. V lost 8 bases, J lost 6 bases, and 20 bases lay in between. CDR3 DNA sequence: TGTGCCACCCACTTAAATAGAGAGGTGGGCAATGAGCAGTTCTTC. Translation gives CATHLNREVGNEQFF.

This clonotype was recorded at least ten times. This chain connects TRBV10-2 to TRBJ1-2; TRBD1 aligns across 8 bases. The CDR3 has 13 residues. The J segment lost 3 bases and the V segment lost 6 bases, leaving 3 bases of the junction unmatched. Per germline, CDR1 WSHSY and CDR2 SAAADI. Here the CDR3 reads CASSQDRDYGYTF. In nucleotides, the CDR3 is TGCGCCAGCAGCCAGGACAGGGACTATGGCTACACCTTC.

In this sample, this clonotype turned up many times. The gene calls are TRBV20-1 and TRBJ2-1; D gene ambiguous. The CDR3 consists of 12 residues. V lost 2 bases and J 5 bases, leaving 7 bases between the germline ends. Looked up from germline, CDR1 is DFQATT and CDR2 is SNEGSKA (reference sequence). Here the CDR3 DNA reads TGCAGTGCTAGATATATGCACAATGAGCAGTTCTTC. Translating it yields CSARYMHNEQFF.

This clonotype was recorded many times. The chain carries TRBV6-1 and TRBJ1-1; 8 nucleotides align to TRBD1. V was clipped by 1 base and J by 8 bases; unmatched bases: 6. This CDR3 contains 14 residues. Germline values: CDR1 MNHNS, CDR2 SASEGT. In DNA form, the CDR3 reads TGTGCCAGCAGTGAAGGGGGGGACAGGACCGAAGCTTTCTTT. Encoded protein: CASSEGGDRTEAFF.

This clonotype was seen ten or more times. This chain connects TRBV2 to TRBJ2-6; D remains unclear. The CDR3 has 14 residues. V lost 3 bases to trimming and J lost 4 bases, with 7 bases between them. Germline CDR1 is SNHLY and CDR2 is FYNNEI. CDR3 residues: CASSDRRGANVLTF. CDR3 nucleotide sequence: TGTGCCAGCAGTGACCGCCGAGGGGCCAACGTCCTGACTTTC.

This clonotype appeared many times. The chain's CDR3 is CSASRWEVVSEAFF. In DNA, the CDR3 is TGCAGTGCTAGTCGATGGGAAGTAGTCTCTGAAGCTTTCTTT. The V gene is TRBV20-1, the J gene TRBJ1-1; D gene unclear. In germline, CDR1 is DFQATT, CDR2 SNEGSKA (reference sequence). Trimming shortened V by 3 bases and J by 6 bases, and 17 bases separated the two germline ends. The CDR3 is made up of 14 amino acids.

This clonotype came up many times. V and J are TRBV5-1 and TRBJ1-6; 8 positions agree with TRBD1. J was trimmed by 7 bases and V by 3 bases; bases with no gene match: 9. CDR1 and CDR2 (germline): SGHRS, YFSETQ. This CDR3 contains 16 residues. The CDR3 nucleotides read TGCGCCAGCAGCTCGGGACAGGACACGGGGAATTCACCCCTCCACTTT. This encodes CASSSGQDTGNSPLHF. The full variable domain, with the rest looked up from reference TRBV5-1 and TRBJ1-6, is KAGVTQTPRYLIKTRGQQVTLSCSPISGHRSVSWYQQTPGQGLQFLFEYFSETQRNKGNFPGRFSGRQFSNSRSEMNVSTLELGDSALYLCASSSGQDTGNSPLHFGNGTRLTVT.

This clonotype appeared many times. The chain couples TRBV2 to TRBJ2-7; 9 bases map to TRBD1. Germline CDR1 and CDR2: SNHLY and FYNNEI. The CDR3 consists of 15 residues. V was clipped by 0 bases and J by 5 bases; unmatched bases: 5. The CDR3 reads CASSEAGQGNNEQYV. In nucleotides, the CDR3 is TGTGCCAGCAGTGAAGCGGGACAGGGTAACAACGAGCAGTACGTC.